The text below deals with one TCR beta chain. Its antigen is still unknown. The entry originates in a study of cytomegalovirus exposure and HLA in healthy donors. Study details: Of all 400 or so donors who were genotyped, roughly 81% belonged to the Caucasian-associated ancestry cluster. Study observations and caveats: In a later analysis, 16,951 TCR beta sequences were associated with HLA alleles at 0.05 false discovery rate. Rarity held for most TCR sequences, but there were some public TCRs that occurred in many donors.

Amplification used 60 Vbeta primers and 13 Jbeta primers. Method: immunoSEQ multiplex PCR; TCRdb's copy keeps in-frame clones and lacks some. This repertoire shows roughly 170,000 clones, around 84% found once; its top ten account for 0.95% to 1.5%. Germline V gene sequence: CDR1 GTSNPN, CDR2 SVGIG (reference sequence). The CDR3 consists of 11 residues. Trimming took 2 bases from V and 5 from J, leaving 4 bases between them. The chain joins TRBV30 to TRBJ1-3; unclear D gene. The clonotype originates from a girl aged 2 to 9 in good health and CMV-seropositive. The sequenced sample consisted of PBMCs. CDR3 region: CAWSFRNTIYF. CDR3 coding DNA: TGTGCCTGGAGTTTTAGAAACACCATATATTTT. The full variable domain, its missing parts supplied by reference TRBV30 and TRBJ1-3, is SQTIHQWPATLVQPVGSPLSLECTVEGTSNPNLYWYRQAAGRGLQLLFYSVGIGQISSEVPQNLSASRPQDRQFILSSKKLLLSDSGFYLCAWSFRNTIYFGEGSWLTVV.